One and the same sample provided the 32 T cell receptor beta chains below, sequenced in a study of blood T cell repertoires in COVID-19. The data were produced by immunoSEQ multiplex PCR, yet TCRdb's version contains in-frame clones alone and is incomplete. The sample yields about 30,000 clones, about 90% seen once. Source material: peripheral blood. The receptors derive from a man aged 50-60 years with active COVID-19.

This clone appeared a single time. V and J are TRBV29-1 and TRBJ2-1; 8 positions match TRBD2. The germline CDR1 and CDR2 sequences are SQVTM and ANQGSEA. J lost 0 bases, V lost 6 bases, and 4 bases had no gene match. This CDR3 comprises 14 residues. This chain's CDR3 is CSVLAGSSYNEQFF. Written as DNA, the CDR3 is TGCAGCGTCTTAGCGGGGAGCTCCTACAATGAGCAGTTCTTC.

The CDR3 loop is CASSLAGDGSPLHF. DNA for the CDR3: TGCGCCAGCAGCTTGGCGGGGGATGGATCACCCCTCCACTTT. The genes are TRBV5-1 and TRBJ1-6; a weak D match, TRBD1 (5 bases). V lost 0 bases and J lost 10, with 11 bases in between. The CDR3 spans 14 residues. Germline CDR1 reads SGHRS; CDR2 reads YFSETQ. Complete variable domain (other parts from reference TRBV5-1 and TRBJ1-6): KAGVTQTPRYLIKTRGQQVTLSCSPISGHRSVSWYQQTPGQGLQFLFEYFSETQRNKGNFPGRFSGRQFSNSRSEMNVSTLELGDSALYLCASSLAGDGSPLHFGNGTRLTVT.

V is TRBV12-3 or TRBV12-4 and J is TRBJ1-6; D is ambiguous. V lost 2 bases and J 8 bases, leaving 7 bases between the germline ends. This CDR3 contains 13 residues. Here the CDR3 DNA reads TGTGCCAGCAGTTTACTCCAGGATTCACCCCTCCACTTT. Its protein is CASSLLQDSPLHF.

This clone was seen once. The gene calls are TRBV18 and TRBJ2-5; a weak D match, TRBD2 (6 bases). The CDR3 length is 13 residues. Trimming pared 3 bases from V and 4 bases from J, leaving 9 bases between. Germline CDR1 and CDR2: KGHSH and LQKENI. CDR3 protein: CASSPWRGETQYF. The CDR3 DNA follows: TGTGCCAGCTCACCCTGGAGGGGAGAGACCCAGTACTTC.

This clone was detected once. The gene calls are TRBV27 and TRBJ1-2, with 8 bases lining up with TRBD1. The CDR3 runs to 14 residues. V was pared by 6 bases and J by 8 bases, with 11 bases of the junction left unmatched. Germline V CDR1 and CDR2: MNHEY, SMNVEV (reference sequence). CDR3: CASRGQGPSEGYTF. As DNA, the CDR3 is TGTGCCAGCAGAGGACAGGGACCTTCAGAGGGCTACACCTTC.

The chain employs TRBV6-2 or TRBV6-3 and TRBJ1-1, with 8 bases aligning to TRBD1. Germline loops: CDR1 MNHEY, CDR2 SVGEGT. This CDR3 is 15 amino acids long. The J segment lost 2 bases and the V segment lost 4 bases, leaving 6 bases of the junction unmatched. The CDR3 DNA is TGTGCCAGCAGTTTCGTTGACAGGGGAAACACTGAAGCTTTCTTT. Translating it yields CASSFVDRGNTEAFF.

This CDR3 reads CASSRSTGAGSYNEQFF. The CDR3 DNA sequence: TGTGCCAGCAGCCGTAGTACAGGGGCAGGTTCCTACAATGAGCAGTTCTTC. The rearrangement links TRBV14 to TRBJ2-1; the match to TRBD1 covers 7 bases. The germline V gene has CDR1 SGHDN and CDR2 FVKESK. Trimming cost V 4 bases and J 1 base; bases outside gene matches: 10. The CDR3 extends over 17 amino acids.

J is TRBJ2-2 and V is TRBV27, with D possibly being TRBD1 (5 bases). V gave up 8 bases and J gave up 6 bases, with 25 bases separating them. The germline gives CDR1 MNHEY, CDR2 SMNVEV (reference sequence). The CDR3 has 17 residues. CDR3 bases: TGTGCCAGCCGAAGGGGCAGGGTTTCGTCTTGGGCCGGGGAGCTGTTTTTT. It specifies CASRRGRVSSWAGELFF.

V and J are TRBV6-5 and TRBJ1-2, with 10 bases aligning to TRBD1. V lost 6 bases and J lost 5; bases outside the gene matches: 6. Germline V gene sequence: CDR1 MNHEY, CDR2 SVGAGI. The CDR3 covers 14 residues. CDR3 residues: CASRDRGLGYGYTF. DNA for the CDR3: TGTGCCAGCAGAGACAGGGGGCTAGGGTATGGCTACACCTTC.

The chain carries TRBV10-2 and TRBJ2-1; a weak D match, TRBD2 (6 bases). Germline V lookup: CDR1 WSHSY, CDR2 SAAADI. The CDR3 loop spans 14 amino acids. Trimming removed 8 bases at V and 6 bases at J, with 17 bases between. The CDR3 coding sequence is TGCGCCAGCGCTCCCGTCGCGGGAACCAATGAGCAGTTCTTC. Translation: CASAPVAGTNEQFF.

This chain uses TRBV3-1 (or the pseudogene TRBV3-2) with TRBJ2-5; D might be TRBD2 (6 bases). V lost 5 bases and J lost 4, with 17 bases in between. CDR3 size: 15 residues. CDR1 is LGHDT and CDR2 is YNNKEL in the germline V gene (reference sequence). The CDR3 DNA reads TGTGCCAGCAGCACGGGACTCCCCCACGTAGAGACCCAGTACTTC. It codes for CASSTGLPHVETQYF.

The chain joins TRBV4-1 to TRBJ1-3; D is ambiguous. This CDR3 spans 15 amino acids. Trimming took 3 bases from V and 0 from J, leaving 9 bases between them. Germline V lookup: CDR1 MGHRA, CDR2 YSYEKL. The CDR3 region has the DNA TGCGCCAGCAGCCAGCGTGATCTCTCTGGAAACACCATATATTTT. Protein sequence: CASSQRDLSGNTIYF.

A few counts support this clone. The V and J genes are TRBV19 and TRBJ2-7; D possibly corresponds to TRBD1 (6 bases). Germline CDR1 is LNHDA and CDR2 is SQIVND (reference sequence). CDR3 size: 16 residues. Trimming removed 5 bases from V and 0 bases from J, with 17 bases in between. The CDR3 region has the DNA TGTGCCAGTAGTCTCCGGACAGCCTTCTACTCCTACGAGCAGTACTTC. Residues: CASSLRTAFYSYEQYF. The complete variable domain, with remaining parts taken from reference TRBV19 and TRBJ2-7, reads DGGITQSPKYLFRKEGQNVTLSCEQNLNHDAMYWYRQDPGQGLRLIYYSQIVNDFQKGDIAEGYSVSREKKESFPLTVTSAQKNPTAFYLCASSLRTAFYSYEQYFGPGTRLTVT.

J is TRBJ1-1 and V is TRBV19; 7 bases are a match to TRBD1. CDR3 length equals 13 residues. Germline CDR1 LNHDA, CDR2 SQIVND (reference sequence). Trimming cost V 6 bases and J 3 bases; bases outside gene matches: 4. CDR3: CASRTGFDTEAFF. The CDR3 DNA reads TGTGCCAGTAGGACAGGGTTTGACACTGAAGCTTTCTTT.

This clone was seen just once. V and J are TRBV2 and TRBJ1-1; a possible D gene is TRBD1 (5 bases). The CDR3 consists of 15 residues. V lost 5 bases and J 10 bases, leaving 23 bases between the germline ends. Germline loops: CDR1 SNHLY, CDR2 FYNNEI. CDR3 bases: TGTGCCAGCAGTTCGGAAATCGGGACTCACGGCGCAGCTTTCTTT. Translated: CASSSEIGTHGAAFF. Full variable domain (missing parts from reference TRBV2 and TRBJ1-1): EPEVTQTPSHQVTQMGQEVILRCVPISNHLYFYWYRQILGQKVEFLVSFYNNEISEKSEIFDDQFSVERPDGSNFTLKIRSTKLEDSAMYFCASSSEIGTHGAAFFGQGTRLTVV.

The V call is TRBV5-6, the J call TRBJ2-3; unclear D gene. The length of the CDR3 is 16 residues. V dropped 5 bases and J dropped 1 base, with 17 bases sitting between them. From germline, CDR1 is SGHDT and CDR2 YYEEEE. The CDR3 DNA follows: TGTGCCAGCAGTTCAAGACTGGAGTACGGCACAGATACGCAGTATTTT. Translation: CASSSRLEYGTDTQYF.

This clone was seen only a few times. V is TRBV6-1 and J is TRBJ1-5; 8 positions agree with TRBD1. CDR3 length: 16 residues. The V gene end was trimmed by 4 bases and the J gene end by 1 base; junction bases not matched to a gene: 6. Germline lookup yields CDR1 MNHNS and CDR2 SASEGT. CDR3 DNA: TGTGCCAGCAGTGCGGGGCGACAGGGGAGCAATCAGCCCCAGCATTTT. Translation: CASSAGRQGSNQPQHF.

V and J are TRBV2 and TRBJ1-5; possible D gene TRBD1, 5 bases. The V end lost 1 base, the J end lost 6 bases, and 10 bases lay between the germline ends. CDR3 length: 14 amino acids. CDR1 and CDR2 from the germline V gene are SNHLY and FYNNEI. CDR3: CASSEGQGSQPQHF. The CDR3 coding sequence is TGTGCCAGCAGTGAAGGGCAGGGAAGTCAGCCCCAGCATTTT.

The chain carries TRBV3-1 (or the pseudogene TRBV3-2) and TRBJ2-2; 12 positions agree with TRBD2. Germline V gene sequence: CDR1 LGHDT, CDR2 YNNKEL (reference sequence). CDR3 length: 18 residues. V shed 0 bases, J shed 4 bases, and the junction held 6 bases outside the gene matches. This CDR3 is CASSQERTTSGGTGELFF. CDR3 coding DNA: TGTGCCAGCAGCCAAGAGAGAACGACTAGCGGGGGCACCGGGGAGCTGTTTTTT.

V and J are TRBV7-9 and TRBJ2-3; 10 bases line up with TRBD2. The germline V gene encodes CDR1 SEHNR and CDR2 FQNEAQ (reference sequence). J gave up 1 base and V 2 bases, and 3 bases lay outside the gene matches. This CDR3 has 16 amino acids. Written as DNA, the CDR3 is TGTGCCAGCAGCTTATTAGCGGGGGGCCGCACAGATACGCAGTATTTT. Its protein product is CASSLLAGGRTDTQYF.

This clone was seen a single time. The chain joins TRBV11-3 to TRBJ2-2; D perhaps matches TRBD1 (7 bases). Germline V gene lookup returns CDR1 SGHNT and CDR2 YENEEA. The CDR3 covers 18 residues. Trimming cost V 0 bases and J 5 bases, with 19 bases left between them. The CDR3 DNA sequence: TGTGCCAGCAGCTTAGATTTGGTATCAGGGGGAGGTACCGGGGAGCTGTTTTTT. Encoded protein: CASSLDLVSGGGTGELFF.

This rearrangement joins TRBV10-1 to TRBJ2-1; 15 nucleotides agree with TRBD2. The J segment lost 9 bases and the V segment lost 3 bases, leaving 6 bases of the junction unmatched. Germline assignment: CDR1 WNHNN and CDR2 SYGVQD (reference sequence). The CDR3 has 16 residues. CDR3 bases: TGCGCCAGCAGTGATGGACTAGCGGGGGGGCAAAGTGAGCAGTTCTTC. Its protein product is CASSDGLAGGQSEQFF.

This rearrangement joins TRBV6-6 to TRBJ1-2; 9 bases match TRBD1. The germline CDR1 and CDR2 sequences are MNHNY and SVGAGI (reference sequence). V dropped 4 bases and J dropped 6; count of bases not matched to a gene: 12. CDR3 size: 16 residues. CDR3 in amino acids: CASSSEGGQGYDGYTF. In DNA, the CDR3 is TGTGCCAGCAGTTCCGAGGGGGGACAGGGTTATGATGGCTACACCTTC.

The rearrangement uses TRBV10-3 and TRBJ1-1, with D maybe TRBD1 (6 bases). Per the germline V gene, CDR1 is ENHRY and CDR2 is SYGVKD. V was clipped by 10 bases and J by 7 bases, with 19 bases between them. CDR3 length: 13 amino acids. DNA of the CDR3: TGTGCCACCGCTTATACAGGGACCATTGAAGCTTTCTTT. This translates into CATAYTGTIEAFF.

The chain joins TRBV30 to TRBJ2-7; 9 bases agree with TRBD1. The CDR3 runs to 12 residues. CDR1 is GTSNPN and CDR2 is SVGIG in the germline V gene (reference sequence). Germline trimming cut 5 bases from V and 6 bases from J; bases unmatched to any gene: 5. The CDR3 is CAWGQGSFEQYF. Written as DNA, the CDR3 is TGTGCCTGGGGACAGGGGAGCTTCGAGCAGTACTTC.

The J gene is TRBJ1-2, the V gene TRBV3-1 (or the pseudogene TRBV3-2), with 8 bases matching TRBD1. The CDR3 loop spans 17 amino acids. The ends lost 2 bases at V and 7 bases at J; junction bases unmatched: 15. Germline loops: CDR1 LGHDT, CDR2 YNNKEL (reference sequence). The CDR3 DNA sequence: TGTGCCAGCAGCCAACACGGACAGGGAAAGCAGATGGGTGGCTACACCTTC. Its protein product is CASSQHGQGKQMGGYTF.

The CDR3 coding sequence is TGTGCCAGCAGCTTACGGCCTACAGGGACCACTGAAGCTTTCTTT. As protein: CASSLRPTGTTEAFF. This sequence joins TRBV7-2 and TRBJ1-1; D possibly corresponds to TRBD1 (6 bases). V lost 2 bases to trimming and J lost 4 bases, with 14 bases between them. Looked up from germline, CDR1 is SGHTA and CDR2 is FQGNSA. This CDR3 region has 15 residues.

The chain uses TRBV16 and TRBJ2-1; 11 bases map to TRBD2. CDR3 length: 15 residues. Looked up from germline, CDR1 is KGHSY and CDR2 is FQNENV. V lost 4 bases to trimming and J lost 2 bases; unmatched junction nucleotides: 1. The CDR3 region is CASSPTSGTYNEQFF. CDR3 coding DNA: TGTGCCAGCAGCCCGACTAGCGGGACCTACAATGAGCAGTTCTTC.

The V gene is TRBV7-9, the J gene TRBJ2-3, with 7 positions matching TRBD2. There are 17 residues in the CDR3. Germline assignment: CDR1 SEHNR and CDR2 FQNEAQ (reference sequence). The ends lost 5 bases at V and 5 bases at J; junction bases unmatched: 16. The DNA of the CDR3 is TGTGCCAGCAGCGAAGAAGTGGGAGGGCCTTGGGAAGATACGCAGTATTTT. This encodes CASSEEVGGPWEDTQYF.

This clone occurred once. The chain joins TRBV7-9 to TRBJ2-3, with TRBD1 as a possible D gene (6 bases). Trimming cost V 5 bases and J 6 bases, with 15 bases left between them. The germline V gene has CDR1 SEHNR and CDR2 FQNEAQ (reference sequence). CDR3 length equals 14 residues. In DNA form, the CDR3 reads TGTGCCAGCAGCCCTCGGGACACCGGGGATACGCAGTATTTT. The encoded protein is CASSPRDTGDTQYF. Variable domain in full (rest from reference TRBV7-9 and TRBJ2-3): DTGVSQNPRHKITKRGQNVTFRCDPISEHNRLYWYRQTLGQGPEFLTYFQNEAQLEKSRLLSDRFSAERPKGSFSTLEIQRTEQGDSAMYLCASSPRDTGDTQYFGPGTRLTVL.

The chain has TRBV21-1 and TRBJ2-2; the table gives TRBD2 as D, unverified against the DNA. TRBV21-1 is termed a pseudogene. The CDR3 spans 20 residues. DNA of the CDR3: TGTGCCAGCAGCATTACTAGCGGGACGGATAAGCCCGCGAACACCGGGGAGCTGTTTTTT. It translates to CASSITSGTDKPANTGELFF.

The chain links TRBV6-5 to TRBJ2-1; D gene uncertain. Trimming shortened V by 10 bases and J by 0 bases, and 10 bases separated the two germline ends. The CDR3 runs to 13 residues. Germline V gives CDR1 MNHEY, CDR2 SVGAGI. The CDR3 region is CATRARSYNEQFF. The CDR3 DNA follows: TGTGCCACGCGAGCTCGCTCCTACAATGAGCAGTTCTTC.